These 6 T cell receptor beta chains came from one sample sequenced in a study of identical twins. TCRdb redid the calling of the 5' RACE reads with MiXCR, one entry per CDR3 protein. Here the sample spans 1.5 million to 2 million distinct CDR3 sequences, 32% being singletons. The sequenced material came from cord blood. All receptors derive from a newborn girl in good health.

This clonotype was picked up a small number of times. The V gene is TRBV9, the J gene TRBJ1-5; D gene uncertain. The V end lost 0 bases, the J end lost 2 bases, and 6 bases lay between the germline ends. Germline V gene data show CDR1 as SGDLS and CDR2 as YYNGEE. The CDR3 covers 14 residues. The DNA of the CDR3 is TGTGCCAGCAGCGTAGGGTTTCGCAATCAGCCCCAGCATTTT. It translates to CASSVGFRNQPQHF.

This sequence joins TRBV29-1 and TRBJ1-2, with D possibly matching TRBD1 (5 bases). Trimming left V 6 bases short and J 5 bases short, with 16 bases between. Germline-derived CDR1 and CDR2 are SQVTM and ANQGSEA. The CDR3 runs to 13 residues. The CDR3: CSVTTRAGYGYTF. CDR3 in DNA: TGCAGCGTAACAACCAGGGCCGGTTATGGCTACACCTTC.

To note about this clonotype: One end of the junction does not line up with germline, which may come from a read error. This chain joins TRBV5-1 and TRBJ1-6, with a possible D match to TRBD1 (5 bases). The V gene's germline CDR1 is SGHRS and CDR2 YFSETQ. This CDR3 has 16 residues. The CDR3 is CASSPGGITYNPPLHF. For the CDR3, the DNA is TGCGCCAGCAGCCCGGGGGGAATAACCTATAATCCACCCCTCCACTTT.

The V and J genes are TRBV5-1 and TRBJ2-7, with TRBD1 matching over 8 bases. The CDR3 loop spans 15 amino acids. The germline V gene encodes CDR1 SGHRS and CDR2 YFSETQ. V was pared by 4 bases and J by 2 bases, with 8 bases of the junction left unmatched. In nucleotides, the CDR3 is TGCGCCAGCAGCCTGGGACAGGCCAATGCCTACGAGCAGTACTTC. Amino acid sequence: CASSLGQANAYEQYF.

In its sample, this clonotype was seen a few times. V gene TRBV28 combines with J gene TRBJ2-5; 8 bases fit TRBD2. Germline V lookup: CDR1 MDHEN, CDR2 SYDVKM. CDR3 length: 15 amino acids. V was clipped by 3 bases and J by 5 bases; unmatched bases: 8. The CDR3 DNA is TGTGCCAGCAGTTTTGGAACTAGCGGTTGGGAGACCCAGTACTTC. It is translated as CASSFGTSGWETQYF.

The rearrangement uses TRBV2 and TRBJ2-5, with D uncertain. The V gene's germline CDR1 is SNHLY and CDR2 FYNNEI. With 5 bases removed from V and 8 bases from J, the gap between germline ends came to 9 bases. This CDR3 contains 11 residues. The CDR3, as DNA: TGTGCCAGCAGTTTACCGAGCACCCAGTACTTC. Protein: CASSLPSTQYF.